A single sample is the source of the 4 T cell receptor beta chains below, sequenced in a study of blood T cells in healthy people across ages. Combining a sample-barcoded 5' primer with a J-beta primer mix, a second PCR ran for roughly 7 to 11 cycles. TCRdb used MiXCR to reprocess the 5' RACE reads, holding one entry per CDR3 protein. The repertoire includes 540,000 or so distinct CDR3 sequences, roughly 28% of them detected once, and about 18% sits in the top ten. Sequenced material: blood. The receptor source for this set is a woman between 70 and 85 years old in good health.

This clonotype has only a few counts. The chain links TRBV12-3 or TRBV12-4 to TRBJ2-3; D is ambiguous. Trimming took off 7 bases at V and 4 bases at J, with 6 bases between the two ends. The CDR3 is 11 residues long. The CDR3 DNA follows: TGTGCCAGCACCGTTTCAGATACGCAGTATTTT. It is translated as CASTVSDTQYF.

This clonotype was counted between two and nine times. The chain links TRBV6-2 or TRBV6-3 to TRBJ2-3, with D unclear. The germline CDR1 and CDR2 sequences are MNHEY and SVGEGT. V lost 5 bases to trimming and J lost 6 bases, with 15 bases between them. The CDR3 has 14 residues. The CDR3 DNA reads as TGTGCCAGCAGTCCCTTGACCGTCCGGGATACGCAGTATTTT. Residues: CASSPLTVRDTQYF.

Comment on this clonotype: Relative to the germline gene, one junction end is altered; a read error may explain this. The chain joins TRBV20-1 to TRBJ1-4; 9 bases fit TRBD1. In germline, CDR1 is DFQATT, CDR2 SNEGSKA (reference sequence). This CDR3 contains 15 residues. The CDR3, as DNA: TGCAGTGCTGCTACAGGGGGCGGGGGGAATGAAAAGCTGTTTTTT. Its protein product is CSAATGGGGNEKLFF.

This sequence joins TRBV7-2 and TRBJ1-2; D not certain. The CDR3 consists of 11 residues. The V end lost 5 bases, the J end lost 6 bases, and 7 bases lay between the germline ends. Looked up from germline, CDR1 is SGHTA and CDR2 is FQGNSA. The CDR3 region has the DNA TGTGCCAGCAGCCCCACGCATGGCTACACCTTC. Translated, it gives CASSPTHGYTF.